The rows below give T cell receptor beta chains drawn from one sample of a study of blood T cells in healthy people across ages. TCRdb re-called the 5' RACE reads with MiXCR, one entry per CDR3 protein. The data hold 1.5 million to 2 million distinct CDR3 sequences, with approximately 40% observed a single time. Sample: blood. Receptor source: a human donor in good health. Each CDR3 is given with its conserved first and last residue. Not all rows give a size; the values are once, few, many and, for expanded clones, a class.

j_call v_call clone_size cdr3_aa
TRBJ2-5 TRBV7-3 - CASKYTGALEEVQYF
TRBJ2-7 TRBV20-1 - CSAQDNYEQYF
TRBJ1-1 TRBV4-3 few CASSHLYDTEAFF
TRBJ2-1 TRBV29-1 few CSVEDMTGWNNEQFF
TRBJ2-7 TRBV7-9 - CASSLALGFSYEQYF
TRBJ2-4 TRBV7-8 - CASSMGLDIQYF
TRBJ1-2 TRBV5-1 once CASSWDAGGYGYTF
TRBJ2-4 TRBV5-1 - CASSSITGNREYF
TRBJ1-1 TRBV4-3 - CASSQDEGAGNIEAFF
TRBJ1-6 TRBV12-3/TRBV12-4 - CASSLTVTSSPLHF
TRBJ2-7 TRBV7-2 few CASSTSQGGPYEQYF
TRBJ1-1 TRBV4-2 - CASSPRGGDMNTEAFF
TRBJ2-1 TRBV20-1 - CSARATYSNEQFF
TRBJ2-7 TRBV4-3 many CASSQGKNSGVSSYEQYF
TRBJ2-1 TRBV5-1 few CASSVRGYNEQFF
TRBJ1-2 TRBV11-2 - CASSTIKRVNYGYTF
TRBJ1-2 TRBV20-1 few CSADRRDYGYTF
TRBJ2-6 TRBV29-1 many CSVEAGGSSGANVLTF
TRBJ1-2 TRBV20-1 - CSATRARGTYGYTF
TRBJ2-5 TRBV29-1 few CSVAGATIQETQYF
TRBJ1-4 TRBV5-1 - CASSRSAGNEKLFF
TRBJ2-7 TRBV20-1 many CSARAGSYEQYF
- TRBV12-3/TRBV12-4 - CASSLSPRDYEQYF
TRBJ2-1 TRBV11-2 once CASSMIPRTGSNNEQFF
TRBJ1-1 TRBV6-5 few CASSYTEFGEAFF
TRBJ2-4 TRBV11-2 many CASSWTGGKGNIQYF
TRBJ2-1 TRBV11-2 once CASNLDSNNEQFF
TRBJ1-5 TRBV6-1 - CASSEWALSNQPQHF
TRBJ1-1 TRBV12-3/TRBV12-4 - CASRPTGGGTEAFF
TRBJ2-6 TRBV19 - CASGDIPSGANVLTF
TRBJ2-5 TRBV7-9 - CASSSAAQYF
- TRBV20-1 - CSARDRTGTTRFKTQGTQYF
TRBJ1-2 TRBV18 - CASSRGTGEGYTF
TRBJ1-1 TRBV9 - CASSVPPGNTEAFF
TRBJ1-1 TRBV7-6 once CASSLSREPEAFF
TRBJ2-3 TRBV2 - CASSELASGAGTQYF
TRBJ1-1 TRBV10-3 - CTTSTGVNEAFF
TRBJ1-4 TRBV6-2/TRBV6-3 - CASSYLREKLFF
TRBJ1-1 TRBV7-2 - CASSKIRDRGLNTEAFF
TRBJ2-5 TRBV27 once CASTARFGETQYF
TRBJ2-1 TRBV20-1 - CSARSGGIIGEQFF
TRBJ1-5 TRBV6-6 few CASSTGGSIYSNQPQHF
TRBJ2-3 TRBV12-3/TRBV12-4 - CASSIGMAYEQYF
TRBJ2-1 TRBV5-1 - CASSSARQGLYNEQFF
TRBJ1-2 TRBV4-2 few CASSQDFIQGNYGYTF
TRBJ1-1 TRBV6-1 few CASRVTAMNTEAFF